These 25 T cell receptor beta chains were sequenced from one sample in a study of blood T cell repertoires in COVID-19. TCRdb's copy holds only in-frame clones and misses some; the assay was immunoSEQ multiplex PCR. The table has about 39,000 clones, 84% seen once; the top ten hold 13% to 15%. The source material was peripheral blood. All receptors come from a man in his forties or fifties with active or convalescent COVID-19.

The chain couples TRBV4-1 to TRBJ2-2; D possibly corresponds to TRBD2 (6 bases). Trimming removed 10 bases at V and 5 bases at J, with 11 bases between. CDR1 is MGHRA, CDR2 YSYEKL, per germline. This CDR3 has 12 amino acids. The CDR3 coding sequence is TGCGCCACCCGGGGAGGAACCGGGGAGCTGTTTTTT. This sequence encodes CATRGGTGELFF.

V and J are TRBV18 and TRBJ1-5; D is ambiguous. V lost 6 bases to trimming and J lost 4 bases, with 16 bases between them. The germline V gene has CDR1 KGHSH and CDR2 LQKENI. This CDR3 has 15 amino acids. The chain's CDR3 is CASSLRTGGNQPQHF. CDR3 DNA: TGTGCCAGCTCCCTGCGGACTGGAGGTAATCAGCCCCAGCATTTT. The variable domain in full, completed from reference TRBV18 and TRBJ1-5, reads NAGVMQNPRHLVRRRGQEARLRCSPMKGHSHVYWYRQLPEEGLKFMVYLQKENIIDESGMPKERFSAEFPKEGPSILRIQQVVRGDSAAYFCASSLRTGGNQPQHFGDGTRLSIL.

The gene calls are TRBV25-1 and TRBJ2-3; 7 nucleotides match TRBD2. V was clipped by 6 bases and J by 4 bases; unmatched bases: 10. Germline V gene lookup returns CDR1 MGHDK and CDR2 SYGVNS. The CDR3 is 15 amino acids. CDR3 bases: TGTGCCAGCAGGGATACGGGGGGTAGGCCAGATACGCAGTATTTT. Translating it yields CASRDTGGRPDTQYF.

The rearrangement joins TRBV18 to TRBJ2-3; 12 bases agree with TRBD2. In germline, CDR1 is KGHSH, CDR2 LQKENI. Trimming cost V 1 base and J 1 base; bases outside gene matches: 12. The CDR3 runs to 20 residues. The CDR3, as DNA: TGTGCCAGCTCACCACTCGGACTAGCGGGGATACCCCAGGGCACAGATACGCAGTATTTT. Translation: CASSPLGLAGIPQGTDTQYF. Combining the CDR3 with reference TRBV18 and TRBJ2-3 gives the whole variable domain NAGVMQNPRHLVRRRGQEARLRCSPMKGHSHVYWYRQLPEEGLKFMVYLQKENIIDESGMPKERFSAEFPKEGPSILRIQQVVRGDSAAYFCASSPLGLAGIPQGTDTQYFGPGTRLTVL.

CDR3 protein: CASSLIRVEQYF. CDR3 DNA: TGTGCCAGCAGCTTGATCAGGGTCGAGCAGTACTTC. This chain connects TRBV7-2 to TRBJ2-7; D is possibly TRBD1 (5 bases). Trimming cost V 3 bases and J 6 bases, with 9 bases left between them. There are 12 residues in the CDR3. CDR1 and CDR2 from the germline V gene are SGHTA and FQGNSA.

The rearrangement joins TRBV7-2 to TRBJ1-5, with TRBD1 as a possible D gene (6 bases). This CDR3 is 12 amino acids long. The V and J ends lost 5 bases and 16 bases respectively, with 18 bases between them. Germline CDR1 reads SGHTA; CDR2 reads FQGNSA. CDR3 amino acids: CASSNVRDTVHF. The CDR3 DNA is TGTGCCAGCAGCAATGTCCGGGACACCGTCCATTTT.

This clone was observed a single time. V and J are TRBV12-3 or TRBV12-4 and TRBJ2-7; 7 bases are shared with TRBD1. J lost 7 bases, V lost 3 bases, and 6 bases had no gene match. CDR3 length: 13 residues. The CDR3 nucleotides are TGTGCCAGCAGTTTCGCGACAGGGCGAGAGCAGTACTTC. Its protein is CASSFATGREQYF.

The CDR3 coding sequence is TGTGCCAGCAGTGAAGTGGTGCAGGGGTTTACGAACACCGGGGAGCTGTTTTTT. Amino acid sequence: CASSEVVQGFTNTGELFF. The chain links TRBV6-1 to TRBJ2-2; a weak D match, TRBD1 (6 bases). Germline loops: CDR1 MNHNS, CDR2 SASEGT. This CDR3 spans 18 amino acids. V lost 1 base and J lost 0, with 15 bases in between.

The V gene is TRBV19, the J gene TRBJ2-3; 9 bases line up with TRBD2. Germline V gene data show CDR1 as LNHDA and CDR2 as SQIVND (reference sequence). Trimming took 1 base from V and 0 from J; bases not matched to a gene: 5. This CDR3 contains 17 residues. CDR3: CASSIGRGGLSTDTQYF. DNA of the CDR3: TGTGCCAGTAGTATAGGGCGGGGGGGCCTTAGCACAGATACGCAGTATTTT.

The V and J genes are TRBV7-3 and TRBJ1-3; D uncertain. The germline V and J ends were trimmed by 1 base and 0 bases, with 10 bases remaining between them. The CDR3 spans 16 residues. The V gene's germline CDR1 is SGHTA and CDR2 FQGTGA. CDR3 sequence reads: CASSLMGAVSGNTIYF. The CDR3 DNA is TGTGCCAGCAGCTTAATGGGCGCCGTCTCTGGAAACACCATATATTTT.

The chain couples TRBV6-6 to TRBJ2-3; D ambiguous. The germline V and J ends were trimmed by 2 bases and 0 bases, with 6 bases remaining between them. This CDR3 contains 14 residues. Germline V gene data show CDR1 as MNHNY and CDR2 as SVGAGI (reference sequence). The CDR3 here is CASSYGQSTDTQYF. The DNA of the CDR3 is TGTGCCAGCAGTTACGGTCAGAGCACAGATACGCAGTATTTT.

The sample holds a few counts of this clone. The rearrangement joins TRBV19 to TRBJ2-7, with D perhaps matching TRBD1 (5 bases). V lost 3 bases to trimming and J lost 0 bases, with 12 bases between them. Germline V CDR1 and CDR2: LNHDA, SQIVND (reference sequence). The CDR3 totals 15 residues. The CDR3 loop reads CASSMGWGGSYEQYF. DNA for the CDR3: TGTGCCAGTAGTATGGGATGGGGCGGCTCCTACGAGCAGTACTTC.

The rearrangement links TRBV6-6 to TRBJ1-1; 8 bases match TRBD1. CDR1 is MNHNY and CDR2 is SVGAGI in the germline V gene (reference sequence). The CDR3 totals 15 residues. V lost 6 bases to trimming and J lost 0 bases; unmatched junction nucleotides: 6. The CDR3 reads CASRRTGNLNTEAFF. The CDR3 DNA sequence: TGTGCCAGCAGGCGGACAGGGAATCTGAACACTGAAGCTTTCTTT.

The CDR3 DNA reads TGCGCCAGCAGCCAAGGGGACAGAAATACAGATACGCAGTATTTT. This translates into CASSQGDRNTDTQYF. The V gene is TRBV4-1, the J gene TRBJ2-3, with 7 bases that match TRBD1. Looked up from germline, CDR1 is MGHRA and CDR2 is YSYEKL. This CDR3 has 15 amino acids. Germline trimming cut 1 base from V and 3 bases from J; bases unmatched to any gene: 4.

V and J are TRBV9 and TRBJ2-1; 8 bases align to TRBD2. V shed 4 bases and J 4 bases; nucleotides not matched to a gene: 10. CDR3 length: 16 amino acids. In germline, CDR1 is SGDLS, CDR2 YYNGEE. CDR3 sequence: CASSPLGGGKYNEQFF. CDR3 coding DNA: TGTGCCAGCAGCCCCCTGGGCGGGGGGAAATACAATGAGCAGTTCTTC.

J is TRBJ1-1 and V is TRBV9; maybe TRBD1 (5 bases). The CDR3 consists of 15 residues. Deletions cut 0 bases from V and 3 bases from J, with 12 bases between. CDR1 is SGDLS and CDR2 is YYNGEE in the germline V gene. As DNA, the CDR3 is TGTGCCAGCAGCGTAGGAGGCAGGGTGGACACTGAAGCTTTCTTT. This sequence encodes CASSVGGRVDTEAFF.

The chain links TRBV5-1 to TRBJ2-7; 10 bases match TRBD1. This CDR3 is built from 14 residues. The V gene's germline CDR1 is SGHRS and CDR2 YFSETQ. J was trimmed by 6 bases and V by 4 bases; bases with no gene match: 7. DNA of the CDR3: TGCGCCAGCAGCAGGCGGGGACAGGGGAGCGAGCAGTACTTC. Translation gives CASSRRGQGSEQYF.

The CDR3 DNA reads TGCGCCAGCAGTGACAGGGGGAATCAGCCCCAGCATTTT. Its translation: CASSDRGNQPQHF. The chain recombines TRBV10-1 with TRBJ1-5; 7 nucleotides match TRBD1. In germline, CDR1 is WNHNN, CDR2 SYGVQD (reference sequence). The CDR3 has 13 residues. Trimming at V came to 3 bases and at J to 4 bases, leaving 0 bases not matched to a gene.

The V call is TRBV3-1 (or the pseudogene TRBV3-2), the J call TRBJ2-7, with 12 bases matching TRBD2. The CDR3 runs to 14 residues. CDR1 is LGHDT, CDR2 YNNKEL, per germline (reference sequence). Losses at the gene ends were 4 bases for V and 7 bases for J; bases not matched to a gene: 5. The CDR3 DNA reads TGTGCCAGCAGCCCCGGACTAGCGGGGATGGAGCAGTACTTC. It specifies CASSPGLAGMEQYF.

The CDR3 bases are TGTGCCAGCACCGTAACAGGGGGAGGCACTGAAGCTTTCTTT. Its translation: CASTVTGGGTEAFF. The chain combines TRBV5-4 with TRBJ1-1, with 8 bases matching TRBD1. Germline CDR1 and CDR2: SGHNT and YYREEE (reference sequence). The CDR3 consists of 14 residues. Losses at the gene ends were 6 bases for V and 4 bases for J; bases not matched to a gene: 8.

This clone was seen only a few times. This chain uses TRBV3-1 (or the pseudogene TRBV3-2) with TRBJ1-2; TRBD1 matches at 8 bases. Trimming cost V 5 bases and J 4 bases; bases outside gene matches: 9. Germline V gives CDR1 LGHDT, CDR2 YNNKEL (reference sequence). The CDR3 contains 15 residues. CDR3 amino acids: CASSKLGQEIYGYTF. DNA for the CDR3: TGTGCCAGCAGCAAGCTGGGACAGGAGATCTATGGCTACACCTTC.

The chain uses TRBV5-4 and TRBJ1-1; no reliable D call. In germline, CDR1 is SGHNT, CDR2 YYREEE (reference sequence). V gave up 1 base and J gave up 2 bases, with 9 bases separating them. The length of the CDR3 is 14 residues. The CDR3 sequence is CASSLPSGNTEAFF. DNA for the CDR3: TGTGCCAGCAGCTTGCCATCAGGTAACACTGAAGCTTTCTTT.

V gene TRBV5-4 combines with J gene TRBJ2-3; D is unresolved. The V end was cut by 1 base, the J end by 4 bases, with 7 bases between. Per germline, CDR1 SGHNT and CDR2 YYREEE (reference sequence). The CDR3 is made up of 13 amino acids. The CDR3 region is CASSLLGPDTQYF. The DNA for the CDR3 is TGTGCCAGCAGCTTGTTGGGCCCAGATACGCAGTATTTT.

The chain joins TRBV2 to TRBJ1-6, with 11 bases fitting TRBD1. Germline CDR1 reads SNHLY; CDR2 reads FYNNEI. The CDR3 is made up of 15 amino acids. With V trimmed by 8 bases and J by 7 bases, 7 bases remained unmatched. The chain's CDR3 is CASRSRTGGNSPLHF. The DNA of the CDR3 is TGTGCCAGCCGCTCAAGGACAGGGGGCAATTCACCCCTCCACTTT.

J is TRBJ1-5 and V is TRBV2, with D unresolved. The ends were cut back, 3 bases at V and 4 bases at J, with 13 bases in the middle. CDR3 length: 15 residues. CDR1 SNHLY and CDR2 FYNNEI come from the germline V gene. The CDR3 spells CASSDSGSKNQPQHF. The CDR3 coding sequence is TGTGCCAGCAGTGATTCGGGGTCTAAGAATCAGCCCCAGCATTTT.